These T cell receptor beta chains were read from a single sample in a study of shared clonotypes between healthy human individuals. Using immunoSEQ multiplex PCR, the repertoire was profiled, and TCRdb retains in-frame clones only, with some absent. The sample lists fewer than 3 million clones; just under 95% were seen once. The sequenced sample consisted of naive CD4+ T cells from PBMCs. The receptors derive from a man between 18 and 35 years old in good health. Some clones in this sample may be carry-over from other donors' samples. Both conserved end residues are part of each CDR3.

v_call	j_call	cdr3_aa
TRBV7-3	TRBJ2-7	CASSFGGVGEQYF
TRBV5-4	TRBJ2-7	CASSFGGTAGTYEQYF
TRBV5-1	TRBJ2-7	CASSSSRTYEQYF
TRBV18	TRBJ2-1	CASSPPTGGSYNEQFF
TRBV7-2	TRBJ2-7	CASSSQGTSGYEQYF
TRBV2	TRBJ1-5	CASRDSWNSNQPQHF
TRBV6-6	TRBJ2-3	CASSAWVGATDTQYF
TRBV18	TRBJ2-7	CASSPDRGSGEQYF
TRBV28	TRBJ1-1	CASSLPSDVPEAFF
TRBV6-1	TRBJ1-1	CASSEQPLNTEAFF
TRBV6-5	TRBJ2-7	CASSYSWQGYEQYF
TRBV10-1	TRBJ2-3	CASRDTGRWVSSTDTQYF
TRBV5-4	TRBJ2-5	CASSLRTGAETQYF
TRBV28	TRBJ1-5	CASRGGQPQHF
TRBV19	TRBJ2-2	CASLLGGYTGELFF
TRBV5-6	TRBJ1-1	CASSGQTGGNTEAFF
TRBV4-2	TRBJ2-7	CASSPLGGGEPYEQYF
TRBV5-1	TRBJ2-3	CASSTGGLAGADTQYF
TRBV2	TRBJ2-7	CASKVRDRTYEQYF
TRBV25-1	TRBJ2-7	CASSEYRQGREQYF
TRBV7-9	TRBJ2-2	CASSERAKQFDANTGELFF
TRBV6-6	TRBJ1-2	CASSSDKRYGYTF
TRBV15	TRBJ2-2	CATSRQLNTGELFF
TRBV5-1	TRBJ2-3	CASSLPAGRADTQYF
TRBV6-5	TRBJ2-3	CASRDGGTRTDTQYF
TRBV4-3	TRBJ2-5	CASSQDGRETQYF
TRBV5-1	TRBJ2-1	CASSPDRDWEFF
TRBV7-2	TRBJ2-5	CASSKDSFPGETQYF
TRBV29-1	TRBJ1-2	CGVEKQGGYGYTF
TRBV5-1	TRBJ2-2	CASSAVGTGELFF
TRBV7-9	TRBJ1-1	CASSWGLYTEAFF
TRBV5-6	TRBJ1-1	CASSFVRGDTEAFF
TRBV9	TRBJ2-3	CASSVYGSATDTQYF
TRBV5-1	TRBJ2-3	CASSLAVVADRTDTQYF
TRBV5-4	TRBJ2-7	CASSPGTGGYEQYF
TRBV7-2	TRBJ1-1	CASSLGGVGYNTEAFF
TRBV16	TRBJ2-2	CASILAVATNTGELFF
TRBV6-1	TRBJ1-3	CASSEIGSSGNTIYF
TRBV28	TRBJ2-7	CASSSPSLLRFNEQYF
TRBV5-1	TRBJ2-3	CASSFPAGNTDTQYF
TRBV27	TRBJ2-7	CASSSGRLKPYEQYF
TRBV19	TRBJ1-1	CASSPMTAVMNTEAFF
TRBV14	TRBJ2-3	CASSQDLPYTDTQYF